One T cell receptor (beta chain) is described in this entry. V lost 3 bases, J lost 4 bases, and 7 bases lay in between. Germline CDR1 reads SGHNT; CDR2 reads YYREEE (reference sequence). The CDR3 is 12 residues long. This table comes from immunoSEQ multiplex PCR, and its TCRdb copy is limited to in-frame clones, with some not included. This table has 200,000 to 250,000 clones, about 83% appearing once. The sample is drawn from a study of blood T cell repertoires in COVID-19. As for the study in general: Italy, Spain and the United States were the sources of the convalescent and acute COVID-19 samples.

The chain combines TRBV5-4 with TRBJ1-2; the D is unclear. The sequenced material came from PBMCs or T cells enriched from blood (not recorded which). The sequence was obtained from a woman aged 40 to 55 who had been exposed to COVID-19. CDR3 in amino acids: CASSSDTYGYTF. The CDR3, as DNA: TGTGCCAGCAGCTCAGACACCTATGGCTACACCTTC.